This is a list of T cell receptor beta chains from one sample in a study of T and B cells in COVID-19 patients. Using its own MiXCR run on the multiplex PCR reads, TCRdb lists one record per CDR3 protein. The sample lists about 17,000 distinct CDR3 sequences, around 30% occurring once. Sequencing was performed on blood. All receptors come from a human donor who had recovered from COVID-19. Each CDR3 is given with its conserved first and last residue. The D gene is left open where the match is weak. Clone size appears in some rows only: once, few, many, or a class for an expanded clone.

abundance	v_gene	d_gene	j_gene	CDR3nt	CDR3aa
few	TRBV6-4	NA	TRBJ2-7	TGTGCCAGCAGTCCCACCGGGGGCTACGAGCAGTACTTC	CASSPTGGYEQYF
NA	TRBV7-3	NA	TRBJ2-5	TGTGCCAGCAGCTGGGGGACCCCGGAGACCCAGTACTTC	CASSWGTPETQYF
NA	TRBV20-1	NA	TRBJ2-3	TGCAGTGCTAGAGATCGGAGGGCAGATACGCAGTATTTT	CSARDRRADTQYF
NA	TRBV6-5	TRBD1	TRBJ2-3	TGTGCCAGCAGCGGACCCGACAGGGTCCTAGATACGCAGTATTTT	CASSGPDRVLDTQYF
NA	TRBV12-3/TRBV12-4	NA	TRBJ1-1	TGTGCCAGCAGTTTAGGGGGGCAGGGGGCTTTCTTT	CASSLGGQGAFF
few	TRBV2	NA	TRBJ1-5	TGTGCCAGCATGAACCGGGACGCCAATCAGCCCCAGCATTTT	CASMNRDANQPQHF
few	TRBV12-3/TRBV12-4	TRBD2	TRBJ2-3	TGTGCCAGCAGACCCCCTAGCGGGGGTTCAGATACGCAGTATTTT	CASRPPSGGSDTQYF
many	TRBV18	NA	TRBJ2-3	TGTGCCAGCTCACCCGAGAGCACCACAGATACGCAGTATTTT	CASSPESTTDTQYF
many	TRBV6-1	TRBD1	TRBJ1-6	TGTGCCAGCAGACCGACAGGGGACGAATTGAGATCACCCCTCCACTTT	CASRPTGDELRSPLHF
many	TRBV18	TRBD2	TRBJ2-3	TGTGCCAGCTCACCCCAGGTAGCGGGGACAGATACGCAGTATTTT	CASSPQVAGTDTQYF
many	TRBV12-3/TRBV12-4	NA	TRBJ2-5	TGTGCCAGCAGTTTCGGGGGCGCGAAGGAGACCCAGTACTTC	CASSFGGAKETQYF
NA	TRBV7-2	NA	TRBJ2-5	TGTGCCAGCAGTTATGGAATAGTGCGGGGAGAAGAGACCCAGTACTTC	CASSYGIVRGEETQYF
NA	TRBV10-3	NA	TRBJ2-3	TGTGCCATCAGTGAGCCCCTAGGATCGGCGGGGGACACAGATAAGCAGTATTTT	CAISEPLGSAGDTDKQYF
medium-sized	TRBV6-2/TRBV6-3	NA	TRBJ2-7	TGTGCCAGCAGTTACGTAGCGGCACCCTACGAGCAGTACTTC	CASSYVAAPYEQYF
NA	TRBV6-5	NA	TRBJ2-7	TGTGCCAGCAGTTACTCGGGTCCTCCGGAAGAGCAGTACTTC	CASSYSGPPEEQYF
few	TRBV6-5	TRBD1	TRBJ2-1	TGTGCCAGCAGTCCCCCGGGACAGGGGGGAAATGAGCAGTTCTTC	CASSPPGQGGNEQFF
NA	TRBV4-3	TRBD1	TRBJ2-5	TGCGCCAGCAGCCAAGGGGGAAAAGGACAGGGGGCGAGGGAGACCCAGTACTTC	CASSQGGKGQGARETQYF
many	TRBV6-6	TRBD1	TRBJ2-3	TGTGCCAGCCGCCTACTGGGGACAGTATACACAGATACGCAGTATTTT	CASRLLGTVYTDTQYF
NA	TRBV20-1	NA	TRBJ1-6	TGCAGTACCAGGCGAGTACCCAGGGAGTCACCCCTCCACTTT	CSTRRVPRESPLHF
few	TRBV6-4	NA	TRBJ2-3	TGTGCCAGCAGTGAGACAACTTCTAGCGTGGATACGCAGTATTTT	CASSETTSSVDTQYF
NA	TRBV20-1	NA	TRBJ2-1	TGCAGTGCGGGGACAAATGAGCAGTTCTTC	CSAGTNEQFF
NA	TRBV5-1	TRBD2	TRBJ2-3	TGCGCCAGCAGCTTCCGGGGGGGCACAGATACGCAGTATTTT	CASSFRGGTDTQYF